This T cell receptor (beta chain) was profiled in a study of CD8 T cells in Susac syndrome. The multiple sclerosis controls comprised treatment-naive patients whose relapsing-remitting disease was stable or active. Per the germline V gene, CDR1 is SGDLS and CDR2 is YYNGEE. The CDR3 runs 13 residues. V lost 4 bases, J lost 2 bases, and 10 bases lay in between. Random hexamers were used to reverse transcribe the RNA input (about 0.5 to 1 ug). Amplification of TCR beta CDR3 spanned 54 Vbeta and 13 Jbeta via immunoSEQ multiplex PCR. TCRdb re-called the immunoSEQ multiplex PCR reads with MiXCR, one entry per CDR3 protein. The sample consists of a few hundred thousand distinct CDR3 sequences, about 96% of them appearing once. This clonotype occurred a few times.

The source of this sequence is a human donor with multiple sclerosis. The chain has TRBV9 and TRBJ2-7; D perhaps matches TRBD1 (5 bases). Source material: CD4+ T cells from PBMCs. CDR3 DNA sequence: TGTGCCAGCAGCCCCGCAGGGCCCTACGAGCAGTACTTC. It specifies CASSPAGPYEQYF. The full variable domain, rest sourced from reference TRBV9 and TRBJ2-7, is DSGVTQTPKHLITATGQRVTLRCSPRSGDLSVYWYQQSLDQGLQFLIQYYNGEERAKGNILERFSAQQFPDLHSELNLSSLELGDSALYFCASSPAGPYEQYFGPGTRLTVT.